This T cell receptor beta chain was identified in a study of T-cell memory formation after mild COVID-19. General observations from the study: Pre-infection memory already had some responding clones, implying cross-reactive memory joined.

This clonotype was seen only a few times. No antigen is known for it. CDR1 and CDR2 from the germline V gene are MNHEY and SVGEGT. The CDR3 runs 15 residues. Trimming took off 6 bases at V and 3 bases at J, with 14 bases between the two ends. 5'RACE primed at constant segments yielded TCR alpha and TCR beta cDNA libraries bearing sample barcodes and UMIs. Each CDR3 protein gets one entry after TCRdb re-called the 5' RACE reads with MiXCR. The repertoire has roughly 250,000 distinct CDR3 sequences, about a sixth of them found once; the top ten carry roughly a fifth. The receptor was isolated from a man between 18 and 35 years old who had mild COVID-19 (a few samples of this study predate the infection). Cell type and time point are not known. The J gene is TRBJ2-2, the V gene TRBV6-2 or TRBV6-3, with D tentatively TRBD1 or TRBD2 (5 bases each). The sample comprised PBMCs or a T cell subset sorted from them (not recorded which). The CDR3: CASREPGTDTGELFF. The CDR3 region has the DNA TGTGCCAGCAGAGAGCCCGGGACGGACACCGGGGAGCTGTTTTTT.